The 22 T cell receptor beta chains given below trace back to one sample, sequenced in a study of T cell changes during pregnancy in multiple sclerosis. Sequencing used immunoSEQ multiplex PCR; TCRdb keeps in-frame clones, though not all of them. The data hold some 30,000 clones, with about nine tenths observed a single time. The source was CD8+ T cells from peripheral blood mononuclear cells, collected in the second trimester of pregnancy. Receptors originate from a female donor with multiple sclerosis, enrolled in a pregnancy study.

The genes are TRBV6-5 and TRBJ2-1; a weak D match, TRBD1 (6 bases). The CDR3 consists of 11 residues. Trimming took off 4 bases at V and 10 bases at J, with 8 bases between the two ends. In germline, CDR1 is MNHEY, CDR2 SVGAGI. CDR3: CASSFGTEQFF. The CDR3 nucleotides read TGTGCCAGCAGTTTTGGGACAGAGCAGTTCTTC.

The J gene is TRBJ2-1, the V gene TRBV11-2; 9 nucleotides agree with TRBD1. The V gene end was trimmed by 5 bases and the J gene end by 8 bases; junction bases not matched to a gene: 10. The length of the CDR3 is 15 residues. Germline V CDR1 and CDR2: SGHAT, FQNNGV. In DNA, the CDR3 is TGTGCCAGCAGCCCCGGACAGGGGATGGTGGATGAGCAGTTCTTC. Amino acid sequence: CASSPGQGMVDEQFF.

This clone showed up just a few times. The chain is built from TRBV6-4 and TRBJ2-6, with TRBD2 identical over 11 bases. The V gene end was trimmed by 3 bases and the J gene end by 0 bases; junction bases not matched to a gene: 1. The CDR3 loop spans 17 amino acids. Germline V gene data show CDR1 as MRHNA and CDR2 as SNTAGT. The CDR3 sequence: CASSEGTSGSGANVLTF. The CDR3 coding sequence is TGTGCCAGCAGTGAGGGGACTAGCGGCTCTGGGGCCAACGTCCTGACTTTC.

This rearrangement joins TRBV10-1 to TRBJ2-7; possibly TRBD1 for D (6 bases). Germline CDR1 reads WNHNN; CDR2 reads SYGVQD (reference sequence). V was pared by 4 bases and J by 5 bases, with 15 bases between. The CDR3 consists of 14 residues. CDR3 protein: CASSASDSRNEQYF. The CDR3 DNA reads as TGCGCCAGCAGTGCTTCGGACAGTCGTAACGAGCAGTACTTC.

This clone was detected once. CDR3 DNA sequence: TGTGCCAGCAGTGAAACCCCGAACAGATACAATCAGCCCCAGCATTTT. This encodes CASSETPNRYNQPQHF. J is TRBJ1-5 and V is TRBV2; D gene uncertain. V gave up 2 bases and J gave up 3 bases, with 14 bases separating them. CDR3 length: 16 amino acids. The germline V gene has CDR1 SNHLY and CDR2 FYNNEI.

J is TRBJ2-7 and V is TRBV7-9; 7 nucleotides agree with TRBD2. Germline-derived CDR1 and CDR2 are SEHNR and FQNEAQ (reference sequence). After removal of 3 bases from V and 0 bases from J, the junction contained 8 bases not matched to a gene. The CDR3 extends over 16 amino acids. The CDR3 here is CASSLYQRGLSYEQYF. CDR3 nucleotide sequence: TGTGCCAGCAGCTTGTACCAGCGGGGACTCTCCTACGAGCAGTACTTC.

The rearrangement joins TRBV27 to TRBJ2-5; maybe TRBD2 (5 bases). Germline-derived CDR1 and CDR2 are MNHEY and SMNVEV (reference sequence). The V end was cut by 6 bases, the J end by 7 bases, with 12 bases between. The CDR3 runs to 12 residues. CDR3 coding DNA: TGTGCCAGCAGCGGGGTGGCAGGGACCCAGTACTTC. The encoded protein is CASSGVAGTQYF.

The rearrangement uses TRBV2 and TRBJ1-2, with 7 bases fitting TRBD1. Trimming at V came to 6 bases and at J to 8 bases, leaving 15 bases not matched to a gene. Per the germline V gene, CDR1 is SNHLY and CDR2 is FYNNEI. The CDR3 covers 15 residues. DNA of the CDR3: TGTGCCAGCAGCGACAATACAGGGGAGGTAGGAGGCTACACCTTC. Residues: CASSDNTGEVGGYTF.

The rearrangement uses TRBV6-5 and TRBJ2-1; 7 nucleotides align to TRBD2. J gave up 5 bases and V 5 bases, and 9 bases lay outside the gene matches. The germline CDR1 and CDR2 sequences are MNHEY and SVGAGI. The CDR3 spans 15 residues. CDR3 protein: CASSPLRGGDNEQFF. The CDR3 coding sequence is TGTGCCAGCAGTCCTTTAAGGGGAGGGGACAATGAGCAGTTCTTC.

CDR3 nucleotide sequence: TGTGCCAGCACCGCATCCCGGGACACCTATGGCTACACCTTC. Its translation: CASTASRDTYGYTF. The chain employs TRBV5-4 and TRBJ1-2, with TRBD1 as a possible D gene (6 bases). V was shortened by 6 bases and J by 4 bases, with 16 bases between the two germline ends. The V gene's germline CDR1 is SGHNT and CDR2 YYREEE (reference sequence). CDR3 size: 14 residues.

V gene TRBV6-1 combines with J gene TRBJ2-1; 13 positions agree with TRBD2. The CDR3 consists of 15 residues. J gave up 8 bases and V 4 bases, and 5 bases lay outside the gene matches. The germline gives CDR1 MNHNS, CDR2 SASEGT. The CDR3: CASSVRTSGSDEQFF. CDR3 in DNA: TGTGCCAGCAGTGTCAGGACTAGCGGGAGTGATGAGCAGTTCTTC.

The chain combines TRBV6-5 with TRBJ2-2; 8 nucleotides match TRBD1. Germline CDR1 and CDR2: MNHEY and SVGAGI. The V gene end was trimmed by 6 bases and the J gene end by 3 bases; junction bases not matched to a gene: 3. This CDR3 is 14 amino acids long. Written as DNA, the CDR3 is TGTGCCAGCAGACAACAGGGGGACACCGGGGAGCTGTTTTTT. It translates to CASRQQGDTGELFF.

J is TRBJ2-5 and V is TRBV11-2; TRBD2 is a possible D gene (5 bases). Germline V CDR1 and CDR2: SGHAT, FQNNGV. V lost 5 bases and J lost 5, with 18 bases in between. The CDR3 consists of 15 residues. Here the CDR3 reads CASSPSGLPGETQYF. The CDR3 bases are TGTGCCAGCAGCCCCTCCGGACTCCCCGGGGAGACCCAGTACTTC. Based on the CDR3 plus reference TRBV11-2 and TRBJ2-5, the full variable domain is EAGVAQSPRYKIIEKRQSVAFWCNPISGHATLYWYQQILGQGPKLLIQFQNNGVVDDSQLPKDRFSAERLKGVDSTLKIQPAKLEDSAVYLCASSPSGLPGETQYFGPGTRLLVL.

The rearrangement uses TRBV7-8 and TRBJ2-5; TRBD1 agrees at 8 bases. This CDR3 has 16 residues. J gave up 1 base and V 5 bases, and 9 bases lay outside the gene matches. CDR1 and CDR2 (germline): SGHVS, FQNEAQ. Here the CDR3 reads CASSPGGLGSQETQYF. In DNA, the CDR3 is TGTGCCAGCAGCCCAGGGGGCTTGGGGTCCCAAGAGACCCAGTACTTC.

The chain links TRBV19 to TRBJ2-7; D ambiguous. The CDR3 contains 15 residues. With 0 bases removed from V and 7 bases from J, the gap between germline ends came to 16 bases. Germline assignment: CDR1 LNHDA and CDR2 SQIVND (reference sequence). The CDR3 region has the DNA TGTGCCAGTAGTATAGACCTTTCAGGCTCTCGGGAGCAGTACTTC. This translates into CASSIDLSGSREQYF.

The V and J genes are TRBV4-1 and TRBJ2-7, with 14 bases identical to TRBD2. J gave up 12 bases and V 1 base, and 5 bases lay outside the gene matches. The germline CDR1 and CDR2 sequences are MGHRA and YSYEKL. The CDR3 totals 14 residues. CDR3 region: CASSQAGTSGSPYF. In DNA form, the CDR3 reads TGCGCCAGCAGCCAAGCCGGGACTAGCGGGAGTCCGTACTTC.

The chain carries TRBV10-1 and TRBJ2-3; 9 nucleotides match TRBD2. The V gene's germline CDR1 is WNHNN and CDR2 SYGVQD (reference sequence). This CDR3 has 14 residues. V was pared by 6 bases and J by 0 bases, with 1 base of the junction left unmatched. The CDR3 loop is CASRAGGSTDTQYF. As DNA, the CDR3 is TGCGCCAGCAGAGCGGGAGGCAGCACAGATACGCAGTATTTT.

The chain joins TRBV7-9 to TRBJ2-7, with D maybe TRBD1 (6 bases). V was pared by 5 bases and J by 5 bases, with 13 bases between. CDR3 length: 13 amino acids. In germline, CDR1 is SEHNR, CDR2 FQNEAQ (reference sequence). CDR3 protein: CASSHSTGHEQYF. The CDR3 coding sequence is TGTGCCAGCAGCCATTCCACAGGGCACGAGCAGTACTTC.

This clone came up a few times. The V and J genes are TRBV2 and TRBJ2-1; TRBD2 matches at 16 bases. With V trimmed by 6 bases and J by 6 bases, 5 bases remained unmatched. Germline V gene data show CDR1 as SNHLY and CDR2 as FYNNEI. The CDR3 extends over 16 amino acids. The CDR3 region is CASRAGLAGGFNEQFF. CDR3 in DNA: TGTGCCAGCAGAGCGGGACTAGCGGGAGGGTTCAATGAGCAGTTCTTC. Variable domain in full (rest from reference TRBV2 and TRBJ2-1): EPEVTQTPSHQVTQMGQEVILRCVPISNHLYFYWYRQILGQKVEFLVSFYNNEISEKSEIFDDQFSVERPDGSNFTLKIRSTKLEDSAMYFCASRAGLAGGFNEQFFGPGTRLTVL.

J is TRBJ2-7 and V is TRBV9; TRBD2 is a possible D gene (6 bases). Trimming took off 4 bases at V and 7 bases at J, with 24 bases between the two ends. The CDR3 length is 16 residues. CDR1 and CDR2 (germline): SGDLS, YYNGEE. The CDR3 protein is CASSPFVRDKRGEQYF. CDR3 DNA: TGTGCCAGCAGCCCCTTTGTCAGAGATAAACGGGGGGAGCAGTACTTC.

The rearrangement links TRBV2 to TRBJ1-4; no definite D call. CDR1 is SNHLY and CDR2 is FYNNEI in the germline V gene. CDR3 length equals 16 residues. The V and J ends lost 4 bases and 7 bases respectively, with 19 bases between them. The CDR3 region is CASSARLEVFGEKLFF. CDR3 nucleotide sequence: TGTGCCAGCAGTGCACGCCTGGAGGTATTCGGTGAAAAACTGTTTTTT. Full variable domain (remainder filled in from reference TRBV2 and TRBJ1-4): EPEVTQTPSHQVTQMGQEVILRCVPISNHLYFYWYRQILGQKVEFLVSFYNNEISEKSEIFDDQFSVERPDGSNFTLKIRSTKLEDSAMYFCASSARLEVFGEKLFFGSGTQLSVL.

Here the CDR3 reads CASSSGRDQETQYF. The CDR3 DNA reads as TGTGCCAGCAGCTCGGGCCGGGATCAAGAGACCCAGTACTTC. The V call is TRBV6-1, the J call TRBJ2-5; maybe TRBD2 (5 bases). In germline, CDR1 is MNHNS, CDR2 SASEGT. Trimming took 6 bases from V and 2 from J, leaving 13 bases between them. The CDR3 covers 14 residues.